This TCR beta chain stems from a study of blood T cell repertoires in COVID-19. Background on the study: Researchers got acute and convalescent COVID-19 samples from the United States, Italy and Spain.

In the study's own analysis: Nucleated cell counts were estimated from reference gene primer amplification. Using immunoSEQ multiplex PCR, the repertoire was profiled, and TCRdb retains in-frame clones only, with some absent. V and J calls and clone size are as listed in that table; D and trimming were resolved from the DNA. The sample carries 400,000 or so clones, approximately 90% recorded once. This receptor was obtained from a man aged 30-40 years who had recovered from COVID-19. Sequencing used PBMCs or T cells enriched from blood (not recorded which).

Here the CDR3 reads CASSPGLAATGELFF. For the CDR3, the DNA is TGCGCCAGCAGCCCGGGACTAGCGGCCACCGGGGAGCTGTTTTTT. The chain joins TRBV5-1 to TRBJ2-2, with 11 bases aligning to TRBD2. Germline CDR1 and CDR2: SGHRS and YFSETQ. Germline trimming cut 4 bases from V and 4 bases from J; bases unmatched to any gene: 3. The length of the CDR3 is 15 residues.